The clone carrying this TCR beta chain was counted between two and nine times. Germline V gives CDR1 LNHDA, CDR2 SQIVND (reference sequence). Deletions cut 4 bases from V and 2 bases from J, with 3 bases between. The CDR3 runs 11 residues. This record comes from a study of blood T cell repertoires in COVID-19. The wider study: Both acute and convalescent COVID-19 samples were obtained from the United States, Italy and Spain. From T cells, B-cell-depleted T cells, or PBMCs came the material, which was cDNA or gDNA.

Authors' processing steps: Estimation of nucleated cell counts relied on the amplification of reference gene primers. Data came from immunoSEQ multiplex PCR; TCRdb stores just in-frame clones and leaves some out. Clonal size and the V and J genes are those of that table, whereas D and trimming came from the DNA. The data contain approximately 6,000 clones, around 90% of them singletons. This receptor was obtained from a man aged 55 to 70 with acute or convalescent COVID-19. Material: peripheral blood. V gene TRBV19 combines with J gene TRBJ2-7, with unresolved D. CDR3 coding DNA: TGTGCCAGTAGTAGCGCCTACGAGCAGTACTTC. This encodes CASSSAYEQYF. Together with reference TRBV19 and TRBJ2-7, the CDR3 gives the full variable domain: DGGITQSPKYLFRKEGQNVTLSCEQNLNHDAMYWYRQDPGQGLRLIYYSQIVNDFQKGDIAEGYSVSREKKESFPLTVTSAQKNPTAFYLCASSSAYEQYFGPGTRLTVT.